Below, 11 T cell receptor beta chains from the same sample are listed, as sequenced in a study of CD4 and CD8 cells across lung adenocarcinoma regions. TCRdb processed the PCR reads anew with MiXCR; each CDR3 protein has one entry. The sample lists about 5,300 distinct CDR3 sequences, around 62% seen once, with around 25% in the top ten. What was sequenced was CD4+ T cells from the center of a lung tumor. Every receptor here comes from a female donor with lung adenocarcinoma. The CD4 and CD8 labels of this study may be unreliable.

The table lists this clonotype with a few counts. This chain joins TRBV12-3 or TRBV12-4 and TRBJ2-1; perhaps TRBD2 as D (5 bases). This CDR3 is built from 14 residues. V lost 5 bases and J lost 4, with 12 bases in between. The CDR3 DNA follows: TGTGCCAGCAGTCCCCCTCGGGGATACAATGAGCAGTTCTTC. Its translation is CASSPPRGYNEQFF.

This chain connects TRBV6-1 to TRBJ2-5, with D unclear. This CDR3 contains 13 residues. The V end lost 6 bases, the J end lost 11 bases, and 19 bases lay between the germline ends. Germline-derived CDR1 and CDR2 are MNHNS and SASEGT. The CDR3 DNA follows: TGTGCCAGCAGCCTAGTCCTTTACAATGAGCAGTACTTC. Protein: CASSLVLYNEQYF.

This clonotype ranks as large. V is TRBV6-1 and J is TRBJ2-3; 14 positions match TRBD2. The CDR3 has 15 amino acids. CDR1 is MNHNS and CDR2 is SASEGT in the germline V gene. The V and J ends lost 6 bases and 9 bases, in that order; junction bases with no gene match: 8. Here the CDR3 reads CASSRLAGGPGTQYF. As DNA, the CDR3 is TGTGCCAGCAGCAGACTAGCGGGAGGGCCTGGCACGCAGTATTTT.

This clonotype was seen just once. This chain links TRBV6-1 with TRBJ1-1; 8 bases are a match to TRBD1. From germline, CDR1 is MNHNS and CDR2 SASEGT. The CDR3 is 15 amino acids. Trimming at V came to 5 bases and at J to 7 bases, leaving 12 bases not matched to a gene. Written as DNA, the CDR3 is TGTGCCAGCAGTATCCGGGACAGGTTACTAAATGAAGCTTTCTTT. Translation gives CASSIRDRLLNEAFF.

The V gene is TRBV7-3, the J gene TRBJ2-1; 12 bases map to TRBD2. Trimming removed 5 bases from V and 5 bases from J; junction bases left unmatched: 7. Germline V gene lookup returns CDR1 SGHTA and CDR2 FQGTGA. This CDR3 has 16 amino acids. The CDR3 DNA follows: TGTGCCAGCAGCCGGTGGACTAGCGGGACCCACAATGAGCAGTTCTTC. Protein product: CASSRWTSGTHNEQFF.

The CDR3 bases are TGTGCCAGCAGCCAGTTGGCAGGGCGAGAGACCCAGTACTTC. It encodes CASSQLAGRETQYF. The genes are TRBV6-2 or TRBV6-3 and TRBJ2-5; maybe TRBD1 (5 bases). V shed 6 bases and J shed 4 bases, with 15 bases lying between them. This CDR3 spans 14 amino acids. CDR1 is MNHEY and CDR2 is SVGEGT in the germline V gene.

This rearrangement joins TRBV12-3 or TRBV12-4 to TRBJ2-3, with 8 bases fitting TRBD2. The V and J ends lost 2 bases and 5 bases, in that order; junction bases with no gene match: 3. CDR3 length: 14 amino acids. CDR3 bases: TGTGCCAGCAGTTTAACGGGAGGGGAAGATACGCAGTATTTT. It encodes CASSLTGGEDTQYF.

The rearrangement joins TRBV10-3 to TRBJ1-2, with D perhaps matching TRBD1 (5 bases). The germline V gene has CDR1 ENHRY and CDR2 SYGVKD. The CDR3 has 13 residues. With 3 bases removed from V and 7 bases from J, the gap between germline ends came to 12 bases. The CDR3 DNA reads as TGTGCCATCAGTGATGAGGCAGGGAGTGGCTACACCTTC. Translation: CAISDEAGSGYTF.

This clonotype is termed medium-sized. This rearrangement joins TRBV6-1 to TRBJ2-1, with D unclear. TRBJ2-5 explains the end of the DNA better; the J call may be wrong. The CDR3 runs to 16 residues. The germline CDR1 and CDR2 sequences are MNHNS and SASEGT. CDR3 coding DNA: TGTGCCAGCAGTGAAGCGCTAGGGCTCGAACAAGAGACCCAGTACTTC. Translation: CASSEALGLEQETQYF.

The chain has TRBV20-1 and TRBJ1-2, with a weak D call TRBD1 (5 bases). CDR1 DFQATT and CDR2 SNEGSKA come from the germline V gene (reference sequence). Trimming left V 3 bases short and J 5 bases short, with 10 bases between. The CDR3 is made up of 12 amino acids. The DNA for the CDR3 is TGCAGTGCTAGTCCTGGGGGGTATGGCTACACCTTC. Amino acid sequence: CSASPGGYGYTF.

The rearrangement uses TRBV6-4 and TRBJ2-2, with 8 bases matching TRBD2. Germline V gene lookup returns CDR1 MRHNA and CDR2 SNTAGT. The CDR3 is made up of 15 amino acids. Trimming at V came to 8 bases and at J to 1 base, leaving 6 bases not matched to a gene. The CDR3 region has the DNA TGTGCCAGCGGAAAAACTAGCGGGAACACCGGGGAGCTGTTTTTT. Protein product: CASGKTSGNTGELFF.